This T cell receptor (beta chain) was obtained from a study of CD8 T cells in Susac syndrome. TCR beta from blood CD8+ and CD4+ T cells was sequenced. The authors reverse transcribed roughly 0.5 to 1 ug RNA with random hexamers. TCRdb reprocessed the immunoSEQ multiplex PCR reads via MiXCR and lists one record per CDR3 protein. The sample lists 70,000 or so distinct CDR3 sequences, approximately 94% occurring once. The length of the CDR3 is 13 residues. Trimming removed 8 bases from V and 2 bases from J; junction bases left unmatched: 8. The V gene's germline CDR1 is SQVTM and CDR2 ANQGSEA. The TCR comes from a human donor with multiple sclerosis. The chain is built from TRBV29-1 and TRBJ1-1; 7 bases line up with TRBD1. Sequencing input: CD8+ T cells from PBMCs. CDR3 protein: CSSATGLNTEAFF. The CDR3 nucleotides read TGCAGCTCTGCGACAGGGTTAAACACTGAAGCTTTCTTT.